A single sample gave rise to the 23 T cell receptor beta chains below, sequenced in a study of blood T cells in healthy people across ages. With a J-beta primer mix and a sample-barcoded 5' primer, a second PCR ran about 7 to 11 cycles. A single record per CDR3 protein comes from TCRdb applying MiXCR to the 5' RACE reads. The table has about 1 million distinct CDR3 sequences, roughly a quarter seen once. The same data also contributed to another study, on T cells of mothers and their children.

Sequenced material: blood. Every receptor here comes from a girl aged 2-10 years in good health.

The genes are TRBV5-1 and TRBJ1-3; a weak D match, TRBD1 (5 bases). Germline V gives CDR1 SGHRS, CDR2 YFSETQ. V was pared by 4 bases and J by 3 bases, with 14 bases between. The CDR3 covers 15 residues. This CDR3 is CASSQQTGLGNTIYF. CDR3 DNA sequence: TGCGCCAGCAGCCAACAAACAGGACTTGGAAACACCATATATTTT.

This clonotype was counted between two and nine times. This sequence joins TRBV28 and TRBJ2-5, with D perhaps assigned TRBD1 or TRBD2 (5 bases each). Germline loops: CDR1 MDHEN, CDR2 SYDVKM. CDR3 length equals 15 residues. V dropped 3 bases and J dropped 2 bases, with 13 bases sitting between them. CDR3: CASSFEGRSQETQYF. CDR3 nucleotides: TGTGCCAGCAGTTTCGAGGGGCGTTCTCAAGAGACCCAGTACTTC.

This chain connects TRBV11-2 to TRBJ2-3; 7 bases are a match to TRBD1. V trimming: 2 bases; J trimming: 2 bases; junction bases outside the gene matches: 13. The CDR3 is made up of 18 amino acids. The germline gives CDR1 SGHAT, CDR2 FQNNGV. The CDR3 DNA follows: TGTGCCAGCAGCTTACCCCCCGACAGGGTGAAGGCCACAGATACGCAGTATTTT. Translating it yields CASSLPPDRVKATDTQYF.

Regarding this clonotype: The junction shows a germline mismatch at one end, possibly a read error. This chain's CDR3 is CASSLAAAYKQYF. The CDR3 coding sequence is TGTGCCAGCAGCTTAGCGGCGGCCTACAAGCAGTACTTC. The genes are TRBV7-2 and TRBJ2-7; D unresolved. CDR3 size: 13 residues. The V gene's germline CDR1 is SGHTA and CDR2 FQGNSA.

The sample holds a few counts of this clonotype. The chain employs TRBV18 and TRBJ2-5; D is uncertain. Germline-derived CDR1 and CDR2 are KGHSH and LQKENI. CDR3 length: 14 amino acids. V was pared by 4 bases and J by 3 bases, with 12 bases between. The CDR3 sequence: CASSLWTAEETQYF. In DNA form, the CDR3 reads TGTGCCAGCTCACTATGGACGGCTGAAGAGACCCAGTACTTC.

V and J are TRBV6-1 and TRBJ1-5; no clear D. Germline CDR1 is MNHNS and CDR2 is SASEGT. V lost 4 bases to trimming and J lost 4 bases, with 8 bases between them. This CDR3 is 13 amino acids long. The CDR3 here is CASSGSLNQPQHF. In DNA, the CDR3 is TGTGCCAGCAGTGGGTCCCTTAATCAGCCCCAGCATTTT.

The chain carries TRBV29-1 and TRBJ2-7; possibly TRBD2 for D (5 bases). Trimming shortened V by 6 bases and J by 0 bases, and 9 bases separated the two germline ends. This CDR3 spans 12 amino acids. Germline CDR1 is SQVTM and CDR2 is ANQGSEA. The CDR3 region is CSVQEDSYEQYF. In DNA, the CDR3 is TGCAGCGTCCAGGAGGACTCCTACGAGCAGTACTTC.

The V gene is TRBV7-2, the J gene TRBJ2-2; D is unclear. Between the trimmed V and J ends, which lost 0 bases and 5 bases, there was a span of 7 bases. Germline V gene lookup returns CDR1 SGHTA and CDR2 FQGNSA. This CDR3 region has 14 residues. The CDR3 sequence: CASSLASGTGELFF. In nucleotides, the CDR3 is TGTGCCAGCAGCTTAGCGTCCGGTACCGGGGAGCTGTTTTTT. Supplemented by reference TRBV7-2 and TRBJ2-2, the full variable domain reads GAGVSQSPSNKVTEKGKDVELRCDPISGHTALYWYRQSLGQGLEFLIYFQGNSAPDKSGLPSDRFSAERTGGSVSTLTIQRTQQEDSAVYLCASSLASGTGELFFGEGSRLTVL.

CDR3: CSARETSGIVNEQFF. The DNA of the CDR3 is TGCAGTGCTAGAGAGACTAGCGGGATAGTGAATGAGCAGTTCTTC. This chain joins TRBV20-1 and TRBJ2-5; 11 positions match TRBD2. The J call may be incorrect, as the DNA end agrees better with TRBJ2-1. The CDR3 is 15 amino acids. From germline, CDR1 is DFQATT and CDR2 SNEGSKA (reference sequence).

The chain employs TRBV12-5 and TRBJ1-2; D might be TRBD1 (5 bases). Germline CDR1 and CDR2: LGHNT and FRNRAP. This CDR3 is built from 13 residues. Trimming took off 6 bases at V and 3 bases at J, with 11 bases between the two ends. CDR3 protein: CASGGETHYGYTF. DNA for the CDR3: TGTGCTAGTGGGGGGGAAACCCACTATGGCTACACCTTC.

This clonotype was picked up a small number of times. The chain combines TRBV7-2 with TRBJ2-5, with D perhaps TRBD1 (6 bases). Germline CDR1 is SGHTA and CDR2 is FQGNSA. This CDR3 spans 15 amino acids. V was clipped by 1 base and J by 4 bases, with 13 bases between them. The CDR3 protein is CASSLDSGDGETQYF. CDR3 DNA sequence: TGTGCCAGCAGCTTAGACTCAGGGGACGGAGAGACCCAGTACTTC.

V usage is TRBV3-1 and J usage is TRBJ1-2, with no clear D. Germline V lookup: CDR1 LGHDT, CDR2 YNNKEL (reference sequence). V was cut by 4 bases and J by 8 bases, with 20 bases left in between. The CDR3 runs to 15 residues. The CDR3 nucleotides read TGTGCCAGCAGCCGCCAAGATCGGGAGGGATACGGCTACACCTTC. This translates into CASSRQDREGYGYTF.

The chain uses TRBV20-1 and TRBJ2-1; 7 bases line up with TRBD2. Per the germline V gene, CDR1 is DFQATT and CDR2 is SNEGSKA (reference sequence). The CDR3 length is 15 residues. V gave up 6 bases and J gave up 7 bases; unmatched junction bases: 15. The CDR3 here is CSAAGRASGLNEQFF. CDR3 bases: TGCAGTGCGGCGGGGCGGGCTAGCGGACTAAATGAGCAGTTCTTC.

The V gene is TRBV7-9, the J gene TRBJ2-7, with D perhaps TRBD2 (5 bases). This CDR3 has 14 amino acids. Trimming stripped 5 bases from V and 3 bases from J, with 14 bases between. The germline V gene encodes CDR1 SEHNR and CDR2 FQNEAQ (reference sequence). DNA for the CDR3: TGTGCCAGCAGCCCACCGGACTTTAACTACGAGCAGTACTTC. Protein: CASSPPDFNYEQYF.

This clonotype was detected only a few times. The V gene is TRBV5-1, the J gene TRBJ2-5, with unresolved D. Germline loops: CDR1 SGHRS, CDR2 YFSETQ. V shed 2 bases and J shed 2 bases, with 10 bases lying between them. This CDR3 has 14 amino acids. CDR3 bases: TGCGCCAGCAGCTTTTTACGGGCTCAAGAGACCCAGTACTTC. This codes for CASSFLRAQETQYF.

This clonotype was recorded once. V and J are TRBV10-3 and TRBJ2-1, with TRBD2 identical over 7 bases. V lost 4 bases, J lost 4 bases, and 4 bases stayed unmatched. The CDR3 loop spans 14 amino acids. Germline V gene data show CDR1 as ENHRY and CDR2 as SYGVKD. The CDR3 sequence: CAISARGEYNEQFF. In DNA, the CDR3 is TGTGCCATCAGTGCCCGGGGGGAATACAATGAGCAGTTCTTC.

The chain joins TRBV6-1 to TRBJ2-4, with TRBD2 matching over 11 bases. J gave up 6 bases and V 3 bases, and 4 bases lay outside the gene matches. This CDR3 is built from 15 residues. CDR1 and CDR2 (germline): MNHNS, SASEGT. The CDR3 reads CASSDLAGGGNIQYF. CDR3 DNA: TGTGCCAGCAGTGACCTAGCGGGGGGTGGAAACATTCAGTACTTC.

This clonotype has ten or more counts. CDR3 loop: CASSEGLAGGTETQYF. CDR3 nucleotides: TGTGCCAGCAGCGAAGGACTAGCGGGAGGTACAGAGACCCAGTACTTC. This chain connects TRBV11-2 to TRBJ2-5; 14 bases are shared with TRBD2. The CDR3 loop spans 16 amino acids. The germline gives CDR1 SGHAT, CDR2 FQNNGV. Trimming took 5 bases from V and 4 from J; bases not matched to a gene: 6. Together with reference TRBV11-2 and TRBJ2-5, the CDR3 gives the full variable domain: EAGVAQSPRYKIIEKRQSVAFWCNPISGHATLYWYQQILGQGPKLLIQFQNNGVVDDSQLPKDRFSAERLKGVDSTLKIQPAKLEDSAVYLCASSEGLAGGTETQYFGPGTRLLVL.

The gene calls are TRBV10-3 and TRBJ2-7; 9 bases map to TRBD2. Per germline, CDR1 ENHRY and CDR2 SYGVKD. The CDR3 spans 14 residues. With 7 bases clipped from V and 4 bases from J, the junction kept 8 bases outside the gene matches. Here the CDR3 reads CAIKNRLAVYEQYF. CDR3 DNA: TGTGCCATCAAAAACCGACTAGCGGTTTACGAGCAGTACTTC.

This clonotype was picked up a small number of times. The chain uses TRBV5-4 and TRBJ2-1, with D perhaps given as TRBD1 or TRBD2 (5 bases each). Germline V gene lookup returns CDR1 SGHNT and CDR2 YYREEE (reference sequence). V lost 3 bases and J 5 bases, leaving 18 bases between the germline ends. The CDR3 consists of 16 residues. CDR3 DNA sequence: TGTGCCAGCAGCTCTCTGGGGCGGAGGTACGACAATGAGCAGTTCTTC. It is translated as CASSSLGRRYDNEQFF. Filled out from reference TRBV5-4 and TRBJ2-1, the complete variable domain reads ETGVTQSPTHLIKTRGQQVTLRCSSQSGHNTVSWYQQALGQGPQFIFQYYREEENGRGNFPPRFSGLQFPNYSSELNVNALELDDSALYLCASSSLGRRYDNEQFFGPGTRLTVL.

The chain couples TRBV5-5 to TRBJ2-1, with D perhaps matching TRBD1 (6 bases). The end of the DNA fits TRBJ2-7 better, so the J call may be wrong. CDR1 SGHKS and CDR2 YYEKEE come from the germline V gene (reference sequence). The CDR3 spans 14 residues. The DNA for the CDR3 is TGTGCCAGCACCCGGGACACACTCTCCTACGAGCAGTACTTC. The encoded protein is CASTRDTLSYEQYF.

This clonotype has more than one count but fewer than ten. The chain couples TRBV28 to TRBJ2-3; D unresolved. Trimming cost V 2 bases and J 6 bases, with 21 bases left between them. The CDR3 is made up of 17 amino acids. Germline assignment: CDR1 MDHEN and CDR2 SYDVKM. The CDR3 region is CASSLRRAVQLGDTQYF. The CDR3, as DNA: TGTGCCAGCAGTTTACGACGGGCCGTTCAGTTAGGGGATACGCAGTATTTT. Using reference TRBV28 and TRBJ2-3 for the parts outside the CDR3, the full variable domain is DVKVTQSSRYLVKRTGEKVFLECVQDMDHENMFWYRQDPGLGLRLIYFSYDVKMKEKGDIPEGYSVSREKKERFSLILESASTNQTSMYLCASSLRRAVQLGDTQYFGPGTRLTVL.

This chain connects TRBV20-1 to TRBJ2-5; D ambiguous. CDR3 length: 12 amino acids. CDR1 is DFQATT, CDR2 SNEGSKA, per germline (reference sequence). Trimming took 5 bases from V and 4 from J, leaving 11 bases between them. The CDR3 loop reads CSADTAGETQYF. The CDR3 nucleotides are TGCAGTGCTGATACGGCCGGAGAGACCCAGTACTTC.